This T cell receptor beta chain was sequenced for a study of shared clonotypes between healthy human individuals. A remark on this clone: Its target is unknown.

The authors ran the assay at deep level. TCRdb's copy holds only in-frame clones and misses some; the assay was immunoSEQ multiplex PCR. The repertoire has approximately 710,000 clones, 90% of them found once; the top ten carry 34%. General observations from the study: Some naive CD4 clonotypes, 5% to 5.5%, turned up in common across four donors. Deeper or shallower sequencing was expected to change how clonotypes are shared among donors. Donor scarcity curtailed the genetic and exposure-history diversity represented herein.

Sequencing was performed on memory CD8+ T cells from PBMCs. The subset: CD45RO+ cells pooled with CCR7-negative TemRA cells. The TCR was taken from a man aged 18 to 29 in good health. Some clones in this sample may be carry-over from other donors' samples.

CDR3 sequence (DNA): TGTGCCAGCAGCGTAGCTGGGACAGCTGACTACGAGCAGTACTTC. Translated: CASSVAGTADYEQYF. The chain couples TRBV9 to TRBJ2-7; 7 bases line up with TRBD1. With 0 bases clipped from V and 3 bases from J, the junction kept 6 bases outside the gene matches. The CDR3 spans 15 residues. Germline loops: CDR1 SGDLS, CDR2 YYNGEE.